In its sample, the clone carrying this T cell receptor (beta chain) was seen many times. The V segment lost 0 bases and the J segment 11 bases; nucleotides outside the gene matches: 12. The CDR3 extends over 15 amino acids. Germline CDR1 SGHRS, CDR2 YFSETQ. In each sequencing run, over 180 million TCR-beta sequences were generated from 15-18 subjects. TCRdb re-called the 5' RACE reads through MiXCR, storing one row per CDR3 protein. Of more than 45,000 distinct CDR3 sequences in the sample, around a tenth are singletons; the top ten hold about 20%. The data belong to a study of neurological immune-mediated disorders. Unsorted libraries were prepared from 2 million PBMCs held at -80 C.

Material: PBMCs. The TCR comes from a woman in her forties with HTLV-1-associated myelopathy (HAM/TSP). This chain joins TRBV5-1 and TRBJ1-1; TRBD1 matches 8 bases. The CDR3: CASSLAGAGGAGAFF. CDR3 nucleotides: TGCGCCAGCAGCTTGGCCGGCGCAGGGGGCGCGGGTGCTTTCTTT.